The TCR beta chain described here comes from a study of blood T cell repertoires in COVID-19. Study-level information: Acute-phase and convalescent COVID-19 samples originated in the United States, Italy and Spain. PBMCs, B-cell-depleted T cells, or T cells were the source of the cDNA or gDNA that made up the material.

How the authors handled the data: How many nucleated cells were present was estimated from reference gene primer amplification. Assay used: immunoSEQ multiplex PCR; TCRdb lists only in-frame clones, some missing. The V and J calls and the clone size are those of that table, but D and trimming were determined from the DNA. The sample carries 110,000 to 150,000 clones, 75% to 85% recorded once. Sequenced sample: peripheral blood. This TCR was sampled from a man aged 50-59 years with acute or convalescent COVID-19.

The CDR3 protein is CASREQGATNEKLFF. Written as DNA, the CDR3 is TGTGCCAGTAGGGAACAGGGGGCAACTAATGAAAAACTGTTTTTT. This sequence joins TRBV19 and TRBJ1-4; 8 nucleotides match TRBD1. The CDR3 sequence is 15 residues long. Germline assignment: CDR1 LNHDA and CDR2 SQIVND (reference sequence). V was clipped by 6 bases and J by 0 bases; unmatched bases: 3. Filled out from reference TRBV19 and TRBJ1-4, the complete variable domain reads DGGITQSPKYLFRKEGQNVTLSCEQNLNHDAMYWYRQDPGQGLRLIYYSQIVNDFQKGDIAEGYSVSREKKESFPLTVTSAQKNPTAFYLCASREQGATNEKLFFGSGTQLSVL.